This TCR beta chain was profiled in a study of monozygotic twins with inflammatory bowel disease. General study results and limits: Especially with disease activity, IBD patients shared fewer clonotypes with others than healthy twins did. Twins classed as concordant or discordant showed no difference in repertoire similarity, possibly from limited power. Among the T cells, different subtypes could not be distinguished.

The study subjected TCRalpha and TCRbeta cDNA to two nested PCRs of about 15 and 9 cycles. TCRdb re-called the 5' RACE reads and shows each CDR3 protein once, DNA omitted. The sample includes approximately 400,000 distinct CDR3 sequences. On this clonotype: As yet, its antigen is unknown.

CDR1 SNHLY and CDR2 FYNNEI come from the germline V gene. The CDR3 has 14 amino acids. Sequenced material: blood. The receptor was isolated from a human donor with ulcerative colitis or Crohn's disease, or a healthy co-twin of an affected twin (not recorded which). This chain connects TRBV2 to TRBJ2-7; TCRdb's D gene call, TRBD1, goes unchecked for lack of DNA. CDR3 sequence: CASSEQGSPGEQYF.